This is a list of T cell receptor beta chains from one sample in a study of blood T cell repertoires in COVID-19. Produced via immunoSEQ multiplex PCR; TCRdb's table is partial and in-frame only. Among about 160,000 clones, roughly 81% were seen once, and the ten largest hold approximately 5.4%. The sequencing input was peripheral blood. These receptors were obtained from a woman in her fifties or sixties with COVID-19, enrolled during active disease. Both conserved end residues are part of each CDR3. Fields, in order: clone size, J gene, D gene, V gene, CDR3 protein, CDR3 DNA. A D gene is named only where the DNA matches it firmly. Some rows have no size entry. The others give once, few or many, or a class for an expanded clone.

-	TRBJ1-2	-	TRBV5-4	CASSSTGILNYGYTF	TGTGCCAGCAGCTCGACAGGAATCTTAAACTATGGCTACACCTTC
-	TRBJ2-3	TRBD2	TRBV7-2	CASSLASTSGGTDTQYF	TGTGCCAGCAGCTTAGCATCGACTAGCGGGGGGACAGATACGCAGTATTTT
-	TRBJ2-5	TRBD2	TRBV5-4	CASSPKASGGAWETQYF	TGTGCCAGCAGCCCCAAGGCTAGCGGGGGGGCCTGGGAGACCCAGTACTTC
-	TRBJ2-7	TRBD1	TRBV5-6	CASSSTGWDEQYF	TGTGCCAGCAGCTCGACAGGGTGGGACGAGCAGTACTTC
-	TRBJ1-2	TRBD1	TRBV6-5	CASSYRQGHGYTF	TGTGCCAGCAGTTACCGACAGGGTCACGGCTACACCTTC
-	TRBJ2-7	TRBD1	TRBV12-5	CASGTTSDRGFEQYF	TGTGCTAGTGGTACCACCTCTGACAGGGGATTCGAGCAGTACTTC
-	TRBJ2-7	-	TRBV27	CASSLSSWGDSYEQYF	TGTGCCAGCAGTTTATCGAGTTGGGGGGACTCCTACGAGCAGTACTTC
-	TRBJ2-1	-	TRBV27	CASSSGIKGNEQFF	TGTGCCAGCAGTTCCGGGATAAAAGGGAATGAGCAGTTCTTC
-	TRBJ1-5	TRBD1	TRBV28	CASSLGTVNQPQHF	TGTGCCAGCAGTTTGGGGACAGTAAATCAGCCCCAGCATTTT
once	TRBJ2-7	-	TRBV5-6	CASSSYYEQYF	TGTGCCAGCAGCTCTTATTACGAGCAGTACTTC
-	TRBJ1-5	-	TRBV11-2	CASSLGPGGGQPQHF	TGTGCCAGCAGCTTAGGGCCGGGGGGTGGTCAGCCCCAGCATTTT
once	TRBJ2-5	TRBD2	TRBV5-1	CASSVTSGGPEETQYF	TGCGCCAGCAGCGTAACTAGCGGGGGGCCCGAAGAGACCCAGTACTTC
-	TRBJ2-2	TRBD2	TRBV5-4	CASSLRLAGNTGELFF	TGTGCCAGCAGCTTGAGGCTAGCGGGAAACACCGGGGAGCTGTTTTTT
-	TRBJ1-3	-	TRBV28	CASSFMLGGSGNTIYF	TGTGCCAGCAGTTTTATGCTGGGAGGCTCTGGAAACACCATATATTTT
-	TRBJ2-1	TRBD2	TRBV18	CASSPPLGGNYNEQFF	TGTGCCAGCTCACCACCGCTCGGGGGGAACTACAATGAGCAGTTCTTC
-	TRBJ2-1	TRBD2	TRBV2	CASSQRKLAGLTNEQFF	TGTGCCAGCAGTCAGAGAAAACTAGCGGGGTTGACCAATGAGCAGTTCTTC
-	TRBJ1-6	TRBD1	TRBV3-1/TRBV3-2	CASSQDRQGAKNSPLHF	TGTGCCAGCAGCCAAGACCGACAGGGGGCGAAGAATTCACCCCTCCACTTT
-	TRBJ1-3	TRBD1	TRBV28	CASRPTGPGNTIYF	TGTGCCAGCAGACCGACAGGGCCCGGAAACACCATATATTTT
-	TRBJ1-6	-	TRBV7-9	CASSSTRTASNSPLHF	TGTGCCAGCAGCTCCACAAGGACAGCGTCTAATTCACCCCTCCACTTT
-	TRBJ2-3	TRBD2	TRBV7-6	CASSSHPEAGRADTQYF	TGTGCCAGCAGCTCACATCCCGAAGCCGGGAGGGCAGATACGCAGTATTTT
once	TRBJ2-1	TRBD1	TRBV5-6	CASSWDRSNEQFF	TGTGCCAGCAGCTGGGACAGAAGCAATGAGCAGTTCTTC
-	TRBJ2-5	TRBD2	TRBV7-3	CASSFGGEETQYF	TGTGCCAGCAGCTTCGGGGGGGAAGAGACCCAGTACTTC
-	TRBJ1-1	TRBD1	TRBV6-2/TRBV6-3	CASSFGTGGLSAFF	TGTGCCAGCAGTTTCGGGACAGGGGGACTATCGGCTTTCTTT
-	TRBJ2-2	-	TRBV4-1	CASSQVSAGDLNTGELFF	TGCGCCAGCAGCCAAGTTTCGGCAGGGGACCTGAACACCGGGGAGCTGTTTTTT
-	TRBJ1-2	-	TRBV7-9	CASSLANGYTF	TGTGCCAGCAGCTTAGCCAATGGCTACACCTTC
-	TRBJ1-2	-	TRBV10-3	CAISEAGIYGYTF	TGTGCCATCAGTGAGGCAGGGATCTATGGCTACACCTTC
-	TRBJ1-1	-	TRBV28	CASSSNPGNTEAFF	TGTGCCAGCAGTTCTAATCCAGGGAACACTGAAGCTTTCTTT
-	TRBJ2-1	-	TRBV5-1	CASSLGDIEQFF	TGCGCCAGCAGCTTGGGGGACATAGAGCAGTTCTTC
-	TRBJ1-6	TRBD1	TRBV18	CASSRDRGGSYNSPLHF	TGTGCCAGCTCACGGGACAGGGGTGGTAGCTATAATTCACCCCTCCACTTT
-	TRBJ2-3	TRBD1	TRBV19	CASSRSRTGGRGTQYF	TGTGCCAGTAGTAGGTCCCGGACAGGGGGGCGAGGTACGCAGTATTTT
-	TRBJ2-3	TRBD2	TRBV24-1	CATSAWGGSTDTQYF	TGTGCCACCAGTGCCTGGGGGGGGAGCACAGATACGCAGTATTTT
-	TRBJ2-5	-	TRBV14	CASSRRDIGETQYF	TGTGCCAGCAGCCGACGGGACATAGGAGAGACCCAGTACTTC
-	TRBJ2-3	TRBD2	TRBV7-7	CEGSGGAGADTQYF	TGTGAGGGAAGCGGGGGGGCCGGGGCAGATACGCAGTATTTT
-	TRBJ2-7	TRBD1	TRBV6-4	CASSDASGGHEQYF	TGTGCCAGCAGCGACGCGTCAGGGGGCCACGAGCAGTACTTC
few	TRBJ1-1	-	TRBV10-3	CAISPRTVLNTEAFF	TGTGCCATCAGTCCAAGGACTGTTCTGAACACTGAAGCTTTCTTT
-	TRBJ1-2	-	TRBV27	CASSPRGSGGYTF	TGTGCCAGCAGTCCCCGGGGGTCCGGGGGCTACACCTTC
-	TRBJ2-3	TRBD2	TRBV7-8	CASSSRLSGVSTDTQYF	TGTGCCAGCAGCTCCCGACTTAGCGGGGTGAGCACAGATACGCAGTATTTT
once	TRBJ2-2	-	TRBV14	CASSQETKWASPGELFF	TGTGCCAGCAGCCAAGAGACAAAATGGGCTAGCCCCGGGGAGCTGTTTTTT
-	TRBJ2-3	TRBD1	TRBV6-5	CASSYRDRPTDTQYF	TGTGCCAGCAGTTACCGGGACAGGCCCACGGATACGCAGTATTTT
-	TRBJ2-1	-	TRBV5-8	CAPGVAYNEQFF	TGTGCCCCGGGGGTAGCCTACAATGAGCAGTTCTTC
few	TRBJ2-3	TRBD1	TRBV9	CASSVGQGWTDTQYF	TGTGCCAGCAGCGTAGGACAGGGGTGGACAGATACGCAGTATTTT
-	TRBJ2-6	-	TRBV19	CASSLQGSGANVLTF	TGTGCCAGTAGTTTGCAGGGCTCTGGGGCCAACGTCCTGACTTTC
-	TRBJ2-7	TRBD1	TRBV7-7	CASSLETGSEQYF	TGTGCTAGCAGCTTAGAGACAGGGAGCGAGCAGTACTTC
-	TRBJ1-2	TRBD1	TRBV18	CASSPPTGEGYTF	TGTGCCAGCTCACCCCCGACAGGGGAAGGCTACACCTTC
-	TRBJ2-7	TRBD1	TRBV9	CASSVGGGPYEQYF	TGTGCCAGCAGCGTAGGAGGGGGCCCCTACGAGCAGTACTTC
once	TRBJ1-2	-	TRBV12-3/TRBV12-4	CASTFGGNYGYTF	TGTGCCAGCACGTTTGGGGGCAACTATGGCTACACCTTC
-	TRBJ1-3	-	TRBV18	CASSPPRGSSGNTIYF	TGTGCCAGCTCACCACCCCGCGGTAGCTCTGGAAACACCATATATTTT
few	TRBJ1-6	TRBD1	TRBV3-1/TRBV3-2	CASSWTGSNSPLHF	TGTGCCAGCAGCTGGACAGGGAGCAATTCACCCCTCCACTTT
-	TRBJ2-2	-	TRBV7-8	CASSSTSTGELFF	TGTGCCAGCAGCTCGACTAGCACCGGGGAGCTGTTTTTT
-	TRBJ2-7	TRBD2	TRBV12-5	CASGLAPLAGGGEQYF	TGTGCTAGTGGTTTGGCCCCACTAGCGGGGGGCGGCGAGCAGTACTTC
-	TRBJ2-1	-	TRBV5-6	CASSSLLGTSFF	TGTGCCAGCAGCTCATTACTCGGGACAAGCTTCTTC
-	TRBJ1-5	-	TRBV18	CASSPTRNSNQPQHF	TGTGCCAGCTCACCAACCAGAAATAGCAATCAGCCCCAGCATTTT
-	TRBJ2-2	-	TRBV7-9	CASSSSTGELFF	TGTGCCAGCAGCTCCTCCACCGGGGAGCTGTTTTTT
-	TRBJ2-7	TRBD2	TRBV4-1	CASSQGLADREQYF	TGCGCCAGCAGCCAGGGACTAGCGGATCGCGAGCAGTACTTC
-	TRBJ1-2	TRBD1	TRBV3-1/TRBV3-2	CASSQPGTDYGYTF	TGTGCCAGCAGCCAACCCGGGACAGACTATGGCTACACCTTC
few	TRBJ1-3	TRBD1	TRBV30	CALGTAAGNTIYF	TGTGCCCTCGGGACAGCGGCAGGAAACACCATATATTTT
-	TRBJ1-2	-	TRBV2	CASSSGTNYGYTF	TGTGCCAGCAGTTCAGGGACTAACTATGGCTACACCTTC
-	TRBJ1-4	TRBD1	TRBV11-2	CASSRDSPNEKLFF	TGTGCCAGCAGCCGGGACAGCCCTAATGAAAAACTGTTTTTT
-	TRBJ2-3	TRBD1	TRBV4-3	CASSQDRVTDTQYF	TGCGCCAGCAGTCAGGACAGGGTCACAGATACGCAGTATTTT
-	TRBJ2-3	TRBD2	TRBV7-2	CASSFGLAGWDTQYF	TGTGCCAGCAGCTTCGGACTAGCGGGATGGGATACGCAGTATTTT